One T cell receptor beta chain is described in this entry. This sample was taken from a study of blood T cell repertoires in COVID-19. Study information: The United States, Italy and Spain provided the acute and convalescent COVID-19 samples.

Germline V gene sequence: CDR1 SGHVS, CDR2 FNYEAQ. The CDR3 consists of 17 residues. V lost 5 bases to trimming and J lost 2 bases; unmatched junction nucleotides: 9. Enrolled through a virtual design, the participants were between roughly 18 and 90 years of age and came from under 30 US areas. In the original analysis: Amplified reference gene primers provided the basis for estimating nucleated cell counts. TCRdb's table, derived via immunoSEQ multiplex PCR, lists solely in-frame clones and lacks some. From that table come the V and J calls and clone size; the DNA was used to work out D and trimming. The data show approximately 230,000 clones, just over 85% seen once.

The sample was PBMCs or T cells enriched from blood (not recorded which). The receptor's source is a man aged 40-49 years who had recovered from COVID-19. V gene TRBV7-6 combines with J gene TRBJ2-1, with 10 bases that match TRBD2. The CDR3 sequence is CASSLLGLAETYNEQFF. The CDR3 nucleotides read TGTGCCAGCAGCCTACTCGGACTAGCGGAGACCTACAATGAGCAGTTCTTC.